Each of the 22 T cell receptor beta chains below was sequenced from the same sample in a study of chemoradiotherapy in HPV16-positive cancers. Libraries were prepared by immunoSEQ multiplex PCR; TCRdb keeps only in-frame clonotypes and omits some of them. The sample lists 8,600 or so clones; about 88% were seen once. The sample in question was tumor tissue, obtained from a patient who underwent chemoradiotherapy. Source of these receptors: a human donor with HPV-associated anogenital cancer.

The J gene is TRBJ1-5, the V gene TRBV28; D uncertain. The germline CDR1 and CDR2 sequences are MDHEN and SYDVKM. The CDR3 sequence is 16 residues long. Trimming cost V 6 bases and J 2 bases, with 17 bases left between them. The CDR3 DNA is TGTGCCAGCAGGTCCGCCGAGACGAGAGGCAATCAGCCCCAGCATTTT. Amino acids: CASRSAETRGNQPQHF.

The rearrangement uses TRBV11-3 and TRBJ2-1; TRBD1 agrees at 7 bases. The V segment lost 1 base and the J segment 9 bases; nucleotides outside the gene matches: 9. Germline CDR1 reads SGHNT; CDR2 reads YENEEA. CDR3 length: 15 residues. The CDR3 reads CASSLVKGALGEQFF. The CDR3, as DNA: TGTGCCAGCAGCTTAGTCAAGGGGGCGCTTGGTGAGCAGTTCTTC.

The CDR3 bases are TGTGCCAGCCTCTGGGGACGGAATCAGCCCCAGCATTTT. Translation: CASLWGRNQPQHF. This chain links TRBV6-1 with TRBJ1-5, with TRBD1 as a possible D gene (5 bases). This CDR3 has 13 residues. Germline V gene data show CDR1 as MNHNS and CDR2 as SASEGT. Trimming pared 8 bases from V and 4 bases from J, leaving 12 bases between.

V usage is TRBV9 and J usage is TRBJ2-2, with D perhaps being TRBD1 or TRBD2 (5 bases each). Germline V CDR1 and CDR2: SGDLS, YYNGEE. V was trimmed by 0 bases and J by 7 bases, leaving 7 bases between them. The CDR3 has 13 residues. CDR3 sequence: CASSVDGGGELFF. The DNA of the CDR3 is TGTGCCAGCAGCGTAGATGGGGGCGGGGAGCTGTTTTTT.

The chain links TRBV19 to TRBJ1-1; 7 positions match TRBD1. The CDR3 consists of 13 residues. CDR1 and CDR2 (germline): LNHDA, SQIVND (reference sequence). The V segment lost 3 bases and the J segment 6 bases; nucleotides outside the gene matches: 4. The CDR3 DNA reads as TGTGCCAGTAGTATGAGGGACAGTTCTGAAGCTTTCTTT. This gives the protein CASSMRDSSEAFF.

This chain connects TRBV11-2 to TRBJ1-6; D remains ambiguous. CDR3 length: 14 residues. Germline V gene sequence: CDR1 SGHAT, CDR2 FQNNGV. V shed 4 bases and J shed 7 bases, with 11 bases lying between them. The CDR3 loop reads CASSSHPRNSPLHF. Here the CDR3 DNA reads TGTGCCAGCAGCTCTCACCCTAGGAATTCACCCCTCCACTTT.

The chain has TRBV19 and TRBJ2-3; no reliable D call. This CDR3 contains 11 residues. V was pared by 6 bases and J by 6 bases, with 7 bases between. CDR1 and CDR2 from the germline V gene are LNHDA and SQIVND (reference sequence). Written as DNA, the CDR3 is TGTGCCAGTAGGGCGGCCGATACGCAGTATTTT. This gives the protein CASRAADTQYF.

The chain has TRBV6-1 and TRBJ1-5; D not resolved. The V and J ends lost 3 bases and 5 bases respectively, with 14 bases between them. The CDR3 has 15 residues. Germline CDR1 MNHNS, CDR2 SASEGT. The CDR3 loop is CASSDGEGIYQPQHF. CDR3 DNA: TGTGCCAGCAGTGATGGCGAAGGAATCTATCAGCCCCAGCATTTT.

This clone was seen only once. The V and J genes are TRBV5-4 and TRBJ1-6; TRBD1 matches 9 bases. CDR3 length equals 16 residues. V was clipped by 4 bases and J by 10 bases; unmatched bases: 12. The germline CDR1 and CDR2 sequences are SGHNT and YYREEE (reference sequence). This CDR3 is CASSQVRTGERSPLHF. CDR3 in DNA: TGTGCCAGCAGCCAAGTCCGGACAGGGGAGAGATCACCCCTCCACTTT.

This chain connects TRBV19 to TRBJ1-3; D perhaps matches TRBD1 (6 bases). Germline lookup yields CDR1 LNHDA and CDR2 SQIVND (reference sequence). The CDR3 length is 17 residues. Deletions cut 5 bases from V and 4 bases from J, with 21 bases between. CDR3 protein: CASSPLAGQLGGNTIYF. The CDR3 bases are TGTGCCAGTAGTCCCCTCGCGGGACAATTGGGAGGAAACACCATATATTTT.

The rearrangement uses TRBV9 and TRBJ1-1; 7 nucleotides match TRBD1. Losses at the gene ends were 7 bases for V and 0 bases for J; bases not matched to a gene: 3. Germline V gene lookup returns CDR1 SGDLS and CDR2 YYNGEE. The CDR3 extends over 13 amino acids. The CDR3 is CASSGQMNTEAFF. Here the CDR3 DNA reads TGTGCCAGCTCGGGACAGATGAACACTGAAGCTTTCTTT.

The chain couples TRBV7-6 to TRBJ2-7; the D gene is possibly TRBD1 (6 bases). Germline V lookup: CDR1 SGHVS, CDR2 FNYEAQ. Trimming shortened V by 3 bases and J by 2 bases, and 8 bases separated the two germline ends. This CDR3 contains 13 residues. This CDR3 is CASSLGTTYEQYF. The CDR3 DNA reads as TGTGCCAGCAGCTTGGGGACAACCTACGAGCAGTACTTC.

This chain links TRBV10-2 with TRBJ1-1, with a weak D call TRBD1 (5 bases). Trimming cost V 4 bases and J 3 bases, with 6 bases left between them. The CDR3 loop spans 12 amino acids. Looked up from germline, CDR1 is WSHSY and CDR2 is SAAADI. The CDR3: CASSGGDTEAFF. The CDR3 bases are TGCGCCAGCAGTGGAGGGGACACTGAAGCTTTCTTT.

This clone showed up just once. The chain recombines TRBV9 with TRBJ1-3; TRBD1 might be the D (6 bases). V lost 4 bases and J lost 0, with 20 bases in between. Germline CDR1 reads SGDLS; CDR2 reads YYNGEE. The CDR3 totals 18 residues. The CDR3 DNA reads TGTGCCAGCAGCCCTAGGGGACAACAAAAGAGCTCTGGAAACACCATATATTTT. Residues: CASSPRGQQKSSGNTIYF.

This clone turned up a few times. The V gene is TRBV28, the J gene TRBJ1-3; D is perhaps TRBD1 (5 bases). Trimming stripped 6 bases from V and 0 bases from J, with 15 bases between. The CDR3 length is 16 residues. Germline values: CDR1 MDHEN, CDR2 SYDVKM. CDR3 coding DNA: TGTGCCAGCAGCTTGTCGGAGGGGATCTCTGGAAACACCATATATTTT. It encodes CASSLSEGISGNTIYF.

The rearrangement uses TRBV27 and TRBJ1-6; no clear D. This CDR3 contains 13 residues. Germline V gene data show CDR1 as MNHEY and CDR2 as SMNVEV (reference sequence). The V end was cut by 6 bases, the J end by 7 bases, with 10 bases between. The CDR3 protein is CASRASANSPLHF. The CDR3 DNA reads TGTGCCAGCAGAGCCTCAGCAAATTCACCCCTCCACTTT.

The gene calls are TRBV6-6 and TRBJ1-5; D not certain. The CDR3 sequence is 16 residues long. V shed 0 bases and J shed 3 bases, with 12 bases lying between them. Germline V CDR1 and CDR2: MNHNY, SVGAGI (reference sequence). CDR3 region: CASSYSSGINNQPQHF. CDR3 coding DNA: TGTGCCAGCAGTTACTCGTCCGGGATCAACAATCAGCCCCAGCATTTT.

This clone was counted only a few times. The rearrangement uses TRBV7-9 and TRBJ2-7; maybe TRBD1 (5 bases). The CDR3 is 15 amino acids. Trimming cost V 5 bases and J 2 bases, with 16 bases left between them. Germline V gene lookup returns CDR1 SEHNR and CDR2 FQNEAQ (reference sequence). The CDR3, as DNA: TGTGCCAGCAGCCCGCAGGGAACATTTACCTACGAGCAGTACTTC. Translation gives CASSPQGTFTYEQYF.

The V gene is TRBV13, the J gene TRBJ2-3; D not certain. The germline V gene has CDR1 PRHDT and CDR2 FYEKMQ (reference sequence). With 0 bases removed from V and 0 bases from J, the gap between germline ends came to 10 bases. There are 16 residues in the CDR3. CDR3 in amino acids: CASSLGKMSSTDTQYF. In DNA form, the CDR3 reads TGTGCCAGCAGCTTAGGGAAGATGAGTAGCACAGATACGCAGTATTTT.

V gene TRBV10-3 combines with J gene TRBJ2-7; no reliable D call. The CDR3 has 14 amino acids. V was clipped by 0 bases and J by 2 bases, with 8 bases between them. The V gene's germline CDR1 is ENHRY and CDR2 SYGVKD. CDR3 sequence: CAISESGRPYEQYF. DNA for the CDR3: TGTGCCATCAGTGAGTCGGGCAGACCCTACGAGCAGTACTTC.

V usage is TRBV6-4 and J usage is TRBJ1-2, with a possible D match to TRBD1 (6 bases). The CDR3 is 13 amino acids. The germline CDR1 and CDR2 sequences are MRHNA and SNTAGT. V lost 3 bases to trimming and J lost 6 bases, with 11 bases between them. CDR3 DNA: TGTGCCAGCAGTGAGTCAGGGGCTGATGGCTACACCTTC. This codes for CASSESGADGYTF.

The table lists this clone with a count of one. The chain has TRBV2 and TRBJ1-4; 9 nucleotides agree with TRBD1. After removal of 3 bases from V and 5 bases from J, the junction contained 4 bases not matched to a gene. Germline CDR1 and CDR2: SNHLY and FYNNEI. The CDR3 covers 15 residues. In nucleotides, the CDR3 is TGTGCCAGCAGTGACCGTGGGACAGGGAATGAAAAACTGTTTTTT. Amino acid sequence: CASSDRGTGNEKLFF. The full variable domain, rest sourced from reference TRBV2 and TRBJ1-4, is EPEVTQTPSHQVTQMGQEVILRCVPISNHLYFYWYRQILGQKVEFLVSFYNNEISEKSEIFDDQFSVERPDGSNFTLKIRSTKLEDSAMYFCASSDRGTGNEKLFFGSGTQLSVL.